The 13 T cell receptor beta chains below come from one sample, sequenced in a study of CD8+ T cells in alopecia areata. Investigators isolated RNA and reverse transcribed it into cDNA to act as the sequencing template. Data came from immunoSEQ multiplex PCR; TCRdb stores just in-frame clones and leaves some out. The sample includes 100,000 to 130,000 clones, 58% of them seen just once. Sequences were obtained from NKG2D-low CD8+ T cells sorted from blood. The receptors come from a human donor with alopecia areata.

In this sample, this clone turned up a few times. The chain combines TRBV10-3 with TRBJ2-4; tentative D call: TRBD2 (5 bases). This CDR3 has 13 amino acids. The germline gives CDR1 ENHRY, CDR2 SYGVKD. With 6 bases removed from V and 9 bases from J, the gap between germline ends came to 15 bases. The CDR3 loop reads CAISPEGVGIQYF. CDR3 bases: TGTGCCATCAGCCCCGAGGGAGTGGGCATTCAGTACTTC.

The V call is TRBV7-9, the J call TRBJ1-4, with 8 bases aligning to TRBD1. The CDR3 is 15 amino acids. CDR1 and CDR2 (germline): SEHNR, FQNEAQ (reference sequence). V shed 0 bases, J shed 10 bases, and the junction held 7 bases outside the gene matches. CDR3 sequence (DNA): TGTGCCAGCAGCTTAGCAGGGACAGGCATGGGAAAACTGTTTTTT. It specifies CASSLAGTGMGKLFF.

This clone was seen a single time. The junction departs from germline at one end; a sequencing error may be responsible. CDR3 residues: CASSVTVDPSDEQYF. The CDR3 coding sequence is TGTGCCAGCAGCGTAACGGTAGATCCCTCCGACGAGCAGTACTTC. The rearrangement links TRBV9 to TRBJ2-7; D uncertain. The CDR3 has 15 residues. From germline, CDR1 is SGDLS and CDR2 YYNGEE.

This clone is a singleton in its sample. The J gene is TRBJ2-7, the V gene TRBV28, with D perhaps being TRBD1 or TRBD2 (5 bases each). Germline CDR1 is MDHEN and CDR2 is SYDVKM. V was shortened by 3 bases and J by 0 bases, with 12 bases between the two germline ends. This CDR3 comprises 15 residues. The CDR3 sequence: CASSLGTILSYEQYF. CDR3 in DNA: TGTGCCAGCAGTTTGGGGACCATCCTCTCCTACGAGCAGTACTTC.

This clone was seen a few times. The gene calls are TRBV28 and TRBJ2-6; D not resolved. Trimming stripped 2 bases from V and 4 bases from J, with 3 bases between. The germline gives CDR1 MDHEN, CDR2 SYDVKM. This CDR3 has 13 amino acids. CDR3 sequence: CASSLTGANVLTF. The DNA of the CDR3 is TGTGCCAGCAGTTTAACAGGGGCCAACGTCCTGACTTTC.

In regard to this clone: The same CDR3 also results from other DNA sequences found in this sample. The chain recombines TRBV4-1 with TRBJ2-7, with 10 bases matching TRBD1. J lost 3 bases, V lost 3 bases, and 5 bases had no gene match. Germline CDR1 reads MGHRA; CDR2 reads YSYEKL. This CDR3 is built from 15 residues. DNA for the CDR3: TGCGCCAGCAGCCAGTCCGGGACAGGGGACTACGAGCAGTACTTC. Its protein product is CASSQSGTGDYEQYF.

The V call is TRBV7-9, the J call TRBJ1-2; D gene uncertain. The CDR3 length is 15 residues. Germline-derived CDR1 and CDR2 are SEHNR and FQNEAQ (reference sequence). V was pared by 5 bases and J by 0 bases, with 13 bases between. The CDR3 loop reads CASSPRATPNYGYTF. The CDR3 region has the DNA TGTGCCAGCAGCCCTAGAGCCACACCTAACTATGGCTACACCTTC.

This rearrangement joins TRBV6-4 to TRBJ1-2, with a possible D match to TRBD1 (6 bases). V lost 2 bases and J lost 5, with 21 bases in between. Per germline, CDR1 MRHNA and CDR2 SNTAGT. The CDR3 totals 17 residues. In DNA form, the CDR3 reads TGTGCCAGCAGTGACCCCAAATCTGACAGGATTCGGTATGGCTACACCTTC. Protein: CASSDPKSDRIRYGYTF.

The chain links TRBV7-2 to TRBJ2-7, with 14 bases matching TRBD2. V lost 5 bases to trimming and J lost 7 bases; unmatched junction nucleotides: 10. There are 16 residues in the CDR3. Germline V gives CDR1 SGHTA, CDR2 FQGNSA. The DNA of the CDR3 is TGTGCCAGCAGCCCCCTTTTGGGACTAGCGGGAGTTGAGCAGTACTTC. This gives the protein CASSPLLGLAGVEQYF. Full variable domain (rest looked up from reference TRBV7-2 and TRBJ2-7): GAGVSQSPSNKVTEKGKDVELRCDPISGHTALYWYRQSLGQGLEFLIYFQGNSAPDKSGLPSDRFSAERTGGSVSTLTIQRTQQEDSAVYLCASSPLLGLAGVEQYFGPGTRLTVT.

The chain combines TRBV5-1 with TRBJ2-3; D is unclear. The CDR3 extends over 13 amino acids. Germline-derived CDR1 and CDR2 are SGHRS and YFSETQ. Trimming cost V 4 bases and J 0 bases, with 6 bases left between them. The DNA of the CDR3 is TGCGCCAGCAGCCTACATAGCACAGATACGCAGTATTTT. It translates to CASSLHSTDTQYF.

The chain recombines TRBV27 with TRBJ2-2, with 7 bases that match TRBD2. Trimming took 7 bases from V and 0 from J; bases not matched to a gene: 17. This CDR3 spans 19 amino acids. Germline V gene sequence: CDR1 MNHEY, CDR2 SMNVEV (reference sequence). DNA of the CDR3: TGTGCCAGCAAATGGCGGGAGCCGTCCCGCGGTACGAACACCGGGGAGCTGTTTTTT. Protein sequence: CASKWREPSRGTNTGELFF.

The chain uses TRBV15 and TRBJ2-2; D gene uncertain. Deletions cut 3 bases from V and 3 bases from J, with 8 bases between. The germline V gene encodes CDR1 LNHNV and CDR2 YYDKDF (reference sequence). The CDR3 is 14 amino acids. CDR3 coding DNA: TGTGCCACCAGCAGCTGGCCGGACACCGGGGAGCTGTTTTTT. It specifies CATSSWPDTGELFF.

This chain links TRBV2 with TRBJ2-5; D might be TRBD2 (6 bases). The J call may be wrong; the DNA end is better matched by TRBJ2-7. Germline V lookup: CDR1 SNHLY, CDR2 FYNNEI. This CDR3 is built from 11 residues. CDR3 in DNA: TGTGCCAGCTATGGAGGGTACGAGCAGTACTTC. Translating it yields CASYGGYEQYF.